Sequencing of this T cell receptor (beta chain) was carried out in a study of T cells after yellow fever vaccination. Looking at the study overall: With SMART-Seq v4 Ultra Low Input, the fractions containing low cell numbers were prepared. Overall study results and limits: Primary-vaccination clones mostly resurfaced post-booster (more than 95% CD4, under 90% CD8). Some clonotypes, a small share, were shared between CD4 and CD8 compartments. From the bulk population, abundant clonotypes could contaminate and appear within FACS-sorted repertoires.

TCRdb re-called the 5' RACE reads with MiXCR, one entry per CDR3 protein. The data show over 200,000 distinct CDR3 sequences, roughly 6.2% seen once. Of note for this clonotype: Its specificity is unknown.

The sequences come from CD4+ T cells sorted from PBMCs, collected on the day of the yellow fever booster vaccination. This receptor was identified in a man aged 25-45 years who received the YFV17D yellow fever vaccine.

The CDR3 DNA reads TGTGCCAGCAGTTACAGCTCTGGAAACACCATATATTTT. This encodes CASSYSSGNTIYF. The chain carries TRBV28 and TRBJ1-3; the D is unclear. V lost 4 bases to trimming and J lost 0 bases, with 4 bases between them. CDR3 length equals 13 residues. Germline V CDR1 and CDR2: MDHEN, SYDVKM.